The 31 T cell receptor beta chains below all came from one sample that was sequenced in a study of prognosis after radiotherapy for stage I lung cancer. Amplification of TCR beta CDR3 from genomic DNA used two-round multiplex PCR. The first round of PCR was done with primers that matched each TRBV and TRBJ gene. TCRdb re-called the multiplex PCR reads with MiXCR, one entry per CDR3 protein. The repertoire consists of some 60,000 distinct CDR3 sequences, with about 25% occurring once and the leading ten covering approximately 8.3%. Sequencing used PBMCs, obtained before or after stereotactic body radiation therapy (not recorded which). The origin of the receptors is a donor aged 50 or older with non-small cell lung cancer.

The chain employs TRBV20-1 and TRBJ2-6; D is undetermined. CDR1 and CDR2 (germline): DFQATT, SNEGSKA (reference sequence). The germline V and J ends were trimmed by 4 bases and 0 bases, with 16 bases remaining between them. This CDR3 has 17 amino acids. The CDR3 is CSAIVPAAASGANVLTF. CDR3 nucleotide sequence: TGCAGTGCTATAGTGCCTGCGGCGGCCTCTGGGGCCAACGTCCTGACTTTC.

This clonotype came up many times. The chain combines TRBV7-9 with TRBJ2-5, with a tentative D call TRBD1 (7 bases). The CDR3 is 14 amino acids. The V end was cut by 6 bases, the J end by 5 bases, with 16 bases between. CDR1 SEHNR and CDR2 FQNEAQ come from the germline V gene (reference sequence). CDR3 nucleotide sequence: TGTGCCAGCAGTGCTGAGGCAGGGGGGGAGACCCAGTACTTC. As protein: CASSAEAGGETQYF.

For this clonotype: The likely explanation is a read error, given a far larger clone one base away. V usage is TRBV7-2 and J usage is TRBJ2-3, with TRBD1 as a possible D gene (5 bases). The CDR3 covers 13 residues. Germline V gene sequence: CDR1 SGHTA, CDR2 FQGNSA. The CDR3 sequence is CAGSSRQPDTQYF. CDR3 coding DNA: TGTGCCGGCAGCTCCCGACAGCCAGATACGCAGTATTTT.

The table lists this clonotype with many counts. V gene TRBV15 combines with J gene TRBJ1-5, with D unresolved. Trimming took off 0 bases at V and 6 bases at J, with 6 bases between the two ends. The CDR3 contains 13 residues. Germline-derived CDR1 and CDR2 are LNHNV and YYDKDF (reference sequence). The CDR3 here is CATSRDLGQPQHF. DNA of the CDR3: TGTGCCACCAGCAGAGATCTAGGTCAGCCCCAGCATTTT.

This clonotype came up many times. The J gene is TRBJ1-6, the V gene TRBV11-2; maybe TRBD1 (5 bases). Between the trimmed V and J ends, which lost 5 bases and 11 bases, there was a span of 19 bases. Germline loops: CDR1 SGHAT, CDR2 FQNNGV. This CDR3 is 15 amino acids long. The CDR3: CASSQPGRVSTPLHF. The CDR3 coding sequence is TGTGCCAGCAGCCAACCGGGACGGGTCTCCACACCCCTCCACTTT.

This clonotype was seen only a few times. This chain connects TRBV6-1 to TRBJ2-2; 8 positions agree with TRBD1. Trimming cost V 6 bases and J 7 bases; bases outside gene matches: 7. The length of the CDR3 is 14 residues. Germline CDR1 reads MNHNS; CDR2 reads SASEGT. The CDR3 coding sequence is TGTGCCAGCAGCCGACAGGGGTCTGGCGGGGAGCTGTTTTTT. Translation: CASSRQGSGGELFF.

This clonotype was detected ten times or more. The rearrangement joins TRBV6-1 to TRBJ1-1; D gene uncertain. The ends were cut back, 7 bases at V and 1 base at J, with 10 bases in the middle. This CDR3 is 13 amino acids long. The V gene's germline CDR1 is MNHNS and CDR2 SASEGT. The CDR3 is CASNRLRNTEAFF. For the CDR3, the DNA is TGTGCCAGCAACAGACTCCGGAACACTGAAGCTTTCTTT.

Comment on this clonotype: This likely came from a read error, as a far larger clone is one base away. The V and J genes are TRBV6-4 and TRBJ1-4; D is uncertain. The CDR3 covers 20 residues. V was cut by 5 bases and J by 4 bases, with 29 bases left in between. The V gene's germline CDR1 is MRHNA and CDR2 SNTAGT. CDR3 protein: CASSPPPGFLDSRFNEKLFF. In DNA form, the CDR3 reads TGTGCCAGCAGTCCCCCGCCGGGGTTTCTGGACTCGCGGTTTAATGAAAAACTGTTTTTT.

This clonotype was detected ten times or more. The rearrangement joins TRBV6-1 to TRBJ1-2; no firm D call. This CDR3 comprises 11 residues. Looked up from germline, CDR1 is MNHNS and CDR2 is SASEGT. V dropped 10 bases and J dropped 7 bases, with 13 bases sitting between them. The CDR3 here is CAISGAGGYTF. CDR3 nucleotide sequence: TGTGCCATTTCGGGAGCGGGTGGCTACACCTTC.

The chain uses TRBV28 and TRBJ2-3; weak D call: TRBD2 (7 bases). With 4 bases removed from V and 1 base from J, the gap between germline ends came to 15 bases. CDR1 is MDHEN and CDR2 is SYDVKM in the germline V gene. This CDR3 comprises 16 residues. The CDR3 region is CASSYQGGVGTDTQYF. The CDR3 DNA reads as TGTGCCAGCAGTTATCAAGGGGGGGTTGGCACAGATACGCAGTATTTT.

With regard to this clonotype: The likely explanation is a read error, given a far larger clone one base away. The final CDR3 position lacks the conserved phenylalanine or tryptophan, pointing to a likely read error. CDR3 amino acids: CASSYSRAQETQYL. The CDR3 coding sequence is TGTGCCAGCAGTTACTCGAGAGCGCAAGAGACCCAGTACTTA. This chain connects TRBV6-6 to TRBJ2-5; D uncertain. Germline V gene lookup returns CDR1 MNHNY and CDR2 SVGAGI (reference sequence). The CDR3 runs to 14 residues. V was cut by 0 bases and J by 2 bases, with 7 bases left in between.

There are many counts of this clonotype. The CDR3 DNA is TGTGCCAGCAGTGGGGCTACCATCTACGAGCAGTACTTC. Protein product: CASSGATIYEQYF. This chain uses TRBV25-1 with TRBJ2-7, with no clear D. The CDR3 extends over 13 amino acids. Germline assignment: CDR1 MGHDK and CDR2 SYGVNS. V was pared by 4 bases and J by 3 bases, with 10 bases between.

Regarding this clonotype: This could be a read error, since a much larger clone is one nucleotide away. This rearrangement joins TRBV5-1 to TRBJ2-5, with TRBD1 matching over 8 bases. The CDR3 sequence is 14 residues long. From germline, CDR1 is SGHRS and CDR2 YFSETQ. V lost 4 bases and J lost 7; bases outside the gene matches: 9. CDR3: CASSPGQGRGTQYF. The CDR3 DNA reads TGCGCCAGCAGCCCTGGACAGGGCCGGGGGACCCAGTACTTC.

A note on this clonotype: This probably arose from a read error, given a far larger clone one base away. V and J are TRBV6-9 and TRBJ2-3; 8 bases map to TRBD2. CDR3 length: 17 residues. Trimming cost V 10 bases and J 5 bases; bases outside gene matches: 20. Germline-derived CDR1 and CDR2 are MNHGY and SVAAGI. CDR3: CANCRAAAGGGVDTQYF. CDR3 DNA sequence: TGTGCCAACTGCAGGGCCGCGGCGGGGGGCGGGGTAGATACGCAGTATTTT.

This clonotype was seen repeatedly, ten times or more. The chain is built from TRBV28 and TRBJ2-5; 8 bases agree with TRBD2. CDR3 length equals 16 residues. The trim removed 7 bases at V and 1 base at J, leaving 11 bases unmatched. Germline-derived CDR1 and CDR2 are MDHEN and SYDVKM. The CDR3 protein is CASNSQAGATQETQYF. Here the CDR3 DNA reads TGTGCCAGCAACTCCCAAGCGGGGGCGACCCAAGAGACCCAGTACTTC.

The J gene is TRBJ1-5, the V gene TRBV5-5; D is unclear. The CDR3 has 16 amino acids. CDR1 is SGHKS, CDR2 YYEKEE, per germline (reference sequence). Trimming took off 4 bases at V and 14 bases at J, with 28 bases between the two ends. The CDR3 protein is CASSKEPGLSNQPKHF. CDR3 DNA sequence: TGTGCCAGCAGCAAGGAACCGGGCCTTAGCAATCAGCCAAAGCATTTT.

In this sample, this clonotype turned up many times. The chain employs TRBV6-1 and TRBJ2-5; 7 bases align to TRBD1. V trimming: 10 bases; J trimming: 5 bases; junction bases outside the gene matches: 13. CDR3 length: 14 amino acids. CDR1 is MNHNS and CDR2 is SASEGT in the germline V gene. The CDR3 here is CATEPYRGHETQYF. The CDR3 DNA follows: TGTGCCACCGAACCCTACAGGGGACACGAGACCCAGTACTTC.

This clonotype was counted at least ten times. The DNA for the CDR3 is TGTGCCAGCTCACCACAAGGGGGGCTCTCCTACGAGCAGTACTTC. As protein: CASSPQGGLSYEQYF. The chain links TRBV18 to TRBJ2-7; the D call may be TRBD1 or TRBD2 (6 bases each). The CDR3 loop spans 15 amino acids. Trimming shortened V by 1 base and J by 0 bases, and 10 bases separated the two germline ends. Looked up from germline, CDR1 is KGHSH and CDR2 is LQKENI.

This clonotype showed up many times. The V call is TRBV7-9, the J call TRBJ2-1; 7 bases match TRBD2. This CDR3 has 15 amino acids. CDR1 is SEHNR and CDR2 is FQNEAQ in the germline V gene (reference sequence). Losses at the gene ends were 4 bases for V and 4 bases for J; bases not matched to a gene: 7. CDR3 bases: TGTGCCAGCAGCTACGCGGGCGGGGGTTACAATGAGCAGTTCTTC. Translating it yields CASSYAGGGYNEQFF. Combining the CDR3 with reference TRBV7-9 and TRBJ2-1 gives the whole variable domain DTGVSQNPRHKITKRGQNVTFRCDPISEHNRLYWYRQTLGQGPEFLTYFQNEAQLEKSRLLSDRFSAERPKGSFSTLEIQRTEQGDSAMYLCASSYAGGGYNEQFFGPGTRLTVL.

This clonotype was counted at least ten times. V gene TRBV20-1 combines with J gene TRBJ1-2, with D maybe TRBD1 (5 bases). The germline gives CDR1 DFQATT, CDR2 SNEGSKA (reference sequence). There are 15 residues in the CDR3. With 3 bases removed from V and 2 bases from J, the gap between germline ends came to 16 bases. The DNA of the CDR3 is TGCAGTGCTAGTCAGAGATTGGGGCGAAACTATGGCTACACCTTC. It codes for CSASQRLGRNYGYTF.

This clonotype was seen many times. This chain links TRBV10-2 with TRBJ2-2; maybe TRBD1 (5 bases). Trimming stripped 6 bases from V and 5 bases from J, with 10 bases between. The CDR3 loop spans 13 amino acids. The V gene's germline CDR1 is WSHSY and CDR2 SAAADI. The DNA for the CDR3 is TGCGCCAGCAGCCCGACAGTAACCGGGGAGCTGTTTTTT. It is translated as CASSPTVTGELFF.

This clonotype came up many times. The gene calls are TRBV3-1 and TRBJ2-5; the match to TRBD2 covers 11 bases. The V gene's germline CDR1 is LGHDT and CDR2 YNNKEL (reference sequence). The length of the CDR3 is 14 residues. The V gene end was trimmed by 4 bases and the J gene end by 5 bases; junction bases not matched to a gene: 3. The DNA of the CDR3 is TGTGCCAGCAGCCCGACTAGCGGGGATGAGACCCAGTACTTC. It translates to CASSPTSGDETQYF.

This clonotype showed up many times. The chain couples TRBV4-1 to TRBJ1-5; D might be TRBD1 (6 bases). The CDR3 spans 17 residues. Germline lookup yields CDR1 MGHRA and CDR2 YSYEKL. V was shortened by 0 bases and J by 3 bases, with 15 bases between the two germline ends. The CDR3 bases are TGCGCCAGCAGCCAAGATTTTCAGGGGAGGGTCAATCAGCCCCAGCATTTT. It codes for CASSQDFQGRVNQPQHF.

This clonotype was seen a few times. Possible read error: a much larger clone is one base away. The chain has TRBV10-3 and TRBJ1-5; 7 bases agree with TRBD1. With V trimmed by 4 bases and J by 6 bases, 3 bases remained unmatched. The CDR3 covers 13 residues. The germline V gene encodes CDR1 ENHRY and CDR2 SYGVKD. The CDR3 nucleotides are TGTGCCATCAGTGGACAGGGCAGTCAGCCCCAGCATTTT. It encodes CAISGQGSQPQHF.

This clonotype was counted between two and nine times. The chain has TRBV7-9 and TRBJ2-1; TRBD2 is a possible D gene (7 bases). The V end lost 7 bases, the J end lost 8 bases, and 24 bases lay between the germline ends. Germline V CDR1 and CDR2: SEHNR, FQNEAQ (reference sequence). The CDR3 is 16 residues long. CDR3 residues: CASISRGGHGRDEQFF. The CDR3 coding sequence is TGTGCCAGCATCTCGAGGGGGGGACATGGCAGGGATGAGCAGTTCTTC.

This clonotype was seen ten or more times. In nucleotides, the CDR3 is TGTGCCAGCAGCTTGCCGACGGCCAACTATGGCTACACCTTC. This encodes CASSLPTANYGYTF. The chain is built from TRBV7-9 and TRBJ1-2; D is ambiguous. Trimming took off 3 bases at V and 2 bases at J, with 10 bases between the two ends. This CDR3 region has 14 residues. The germline V gene has CDR1 SEHNR and CDR2 FQNEAQ (reference sequence).

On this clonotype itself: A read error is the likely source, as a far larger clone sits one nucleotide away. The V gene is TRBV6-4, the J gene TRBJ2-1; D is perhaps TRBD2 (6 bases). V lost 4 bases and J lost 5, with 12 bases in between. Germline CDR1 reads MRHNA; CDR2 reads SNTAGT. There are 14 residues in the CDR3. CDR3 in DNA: TGTGCCAGCAGTGGGCAAGGGGAGGACAATGAGCAGTTCTTC. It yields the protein CASSGQGEDNEQFF.

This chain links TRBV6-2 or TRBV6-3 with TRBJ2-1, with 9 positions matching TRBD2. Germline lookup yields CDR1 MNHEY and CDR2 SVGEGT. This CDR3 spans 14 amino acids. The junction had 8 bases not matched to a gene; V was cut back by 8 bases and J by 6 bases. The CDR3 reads CASEPGLASNEQFF. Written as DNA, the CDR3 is TGTGCCAGCGAGCCGGGACTAGCATCCAATGAGCAGTTCTTC.

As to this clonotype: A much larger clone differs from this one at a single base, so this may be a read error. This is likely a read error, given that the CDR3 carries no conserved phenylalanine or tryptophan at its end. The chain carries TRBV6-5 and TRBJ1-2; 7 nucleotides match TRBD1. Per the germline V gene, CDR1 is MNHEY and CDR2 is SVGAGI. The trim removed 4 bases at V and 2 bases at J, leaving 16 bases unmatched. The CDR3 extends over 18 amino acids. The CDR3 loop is CASSWGQSAYLLNYGYTL. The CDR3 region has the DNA TGTGCCAGCAGTTGGGGACAGTCGGCCTACCTTCTGAACTATGGCTACACCCTC.

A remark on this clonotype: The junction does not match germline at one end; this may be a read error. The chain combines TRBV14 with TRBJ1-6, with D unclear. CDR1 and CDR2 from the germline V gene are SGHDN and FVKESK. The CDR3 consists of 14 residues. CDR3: CASSKLQSNSPLQF. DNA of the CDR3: TGTGCCAGCAGCAAACTACAGAGTAATTCACCCCTCCAGTTT.

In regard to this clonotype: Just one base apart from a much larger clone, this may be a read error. The CDR3 region has the DNA TGTGCCAGCAGTTCAAGTAGGGACCAGGATACGCAGTATTTT. The encoded protein is CASSSSRDQDTQYF. The chain couples TRBV6-2 or TRBV6-3 to TRBJ2-3; tentatively, D is TRBD1 or TRBD2 (5 bases each). CDR3 length equals 14 residues. The V gene lost 4 bases and the J gene lost 6 bases, with 14 bases spanning the gap. The germline V gene encodes CDR1 MNHEY and CDR2 SVGEGT.